The next 13 T cell receptor beta chains were all read from a single sample in a study of blood T cell repertoires in COVID-19. Produced via immunoSEQ multiplex PCR; TCRdb's table is partial and in-frame only. The table shows 250,000 to 300,000 clones, with approximately 84% occurring only once. The sequenced sample was PBMCs or T cells enriched from blood (not recorded which). The receptors were gathered from a man between 50 and 59 years old who had recovered from COVID-19.

This clone was seen once. This chain joins TRBV29-1 and TRBJ2-1; TRBD1 is a possible D gene (7 bases). With 4 bases removed from V and 0 bases from J, the gap between germline ends came to 22 bases. CDR1 and CDR2 (germline): SQVTM, ANQGSEA. The CDR3 has 18 amino acids. CDR3 sequence (DNA): TGCAGCGTTGTCGGGACAGTCAATGGAGGGGCCTCCTACAATGAGCAGTTCTTC. Translation: CSVVGTVNGGASYNEQFF.

This clone was seen a handful of times. The gene calls are TRBV18 and TRBJ1-3, with D maybe TRBD1 (6 bases). The CDR3 spans 14 residues. The germline V gene encodes CDR1 KGHSH and CDR2 LQKENI. V lost 4 bases, J lost 2 bases, and 9 bases lay in between. The CDR3 DNA sequence: TGTGCCAGCTCACTCGGACAGACTGGAAACACCATATATTTT. Translation: CASSLGQTGNTIYF. Full variable domain (rest looked up from reference TRBV18 and TRBJ1-3): NAGVMQNPRHLVRRRGQEARLRCSPMKGHSHVYWYRQLPEEGLKFMVYLQKENIIDESGMPKERFSAEFPKEGPSILRIQQVVRGDSAAYFCASSLGQTGNTIYFGEGSWLTVV.

CDR3 amino acids: CASSHVPGQDTYEQYF. The CDR3 nucleotides are TGTGCCAGCAGCCATGTCCCGGGACAGGATACCTACGAGCAGTACTTC. The J gene is TRBJ2-7, the V gene TRBV3-1 (or the pseudogene TRBV3-2); TRBD1 agrees at 8 bases. V gave up 3 bases and J gave up 2 bases; unmatched junction bases: 9. From germline, CDR1 is LGHDT and CDR2 YNNKEL (reference sequence). The CDR3 has 16 residues.

The V call is TRBV7-2, the J call TRBJ2-7; 7 bases map to TRBD1. This CDR3 region has 15 residues. V lost 1 base and J lost 2; bases outside the gene matches: 5. Germline-derived CDR1 and CDR2 are SGHTA and FQGNSA. CDR3 DNA sequence: TGTGCCAGCAGCTTAGAAGGGACAGTCCCCTACGAGCAGTACTTC. Amino acids: CASSLEGTVPYEQYF.

This chain joins TRBV18 and TRBJ1-3; 7 positions agree with TRBD1. From germline, CDR1 is KGHSH and CDR2 LQKENI. There are 15 residues in the CDR3. V shed 3 bases, J shed 3 bases, and the junction held 5 bases outside the gene matches. The CDR3 DNA is TGTGCCAGCTCACCCCCGACAGGGAATGGAAACACCATATATTTT. Its protein is CASSPPTGNGNTIYF.

V usage is TRBV7-2 and J usage is TRBJ2-5, with D possibly TRBD2 on 5 matching bases. Trimming took 6 bases from V and 1 from J, leaving 15 bases between them. Germline V CDR1 and CDR2: SGHTA, FQGNSA. This CDR3 has 15 residues. The CDR3 nucleotides are TGTGCCAGCAGACGAACCGGGGTTTCCCAAGAGACCCAGTACTTC. This sequence encodes CASRRTGVSQETQYF.

Of note for this clone: A much larger clone lies a single base off, so this may be a read error. J is TRBJ2-7 and V is TRBV5-1; D is uncertain. CDR3 length equals 13 residues. Germline CDR1 and CDR2: SGHRS and YFSETQ. The V gene lost 1 base and the J gene lost 0 bases, with 5 bases spanning the gap. The CDR3 here is CASSLWSSYEQYF. CDR3 DNA: TGCGCCAGCAGCTTGTGGAGCTCCTACGAGCAGTACTTC.

The chain has TRBV19 and TRBJ1-4, with 7 nucleotides matching TRBD1. Germline V CDR1 and CDR2: LNHDA, SQIVND (reference sequence). CDR3 length equals 14 residues. Germline trimming cut 1 base from V and 11 bases from J; bases unmatched to any gene: 7. CDR3 sequence reads: CASSIGQGQWKLFF. CDR3 in DNA: TGTGCCAGTAGTATAGGACAGGGTCAGTGGAAACTGTTTTTT.

The V gene is TRBV2, the J gene TRBJ1-3; D is ambiguous. The V gene's germline CDR1 is SNHLY and CDR2 FYNNEI. Deletions cut 2 bases from V and 2 bases from J, with 13 bases between. The CDR3 is 16 residues long. The CDR3 protein is CASSELSGFPGNTIYF. CDR3 nucleotides: TGTGCCAGCAGTGAACTGAGCGGTTTCCCTGGAAACACCATATATTTT.

The chain combines TRBV5-4 with TRBJ2-5; 9 nucleotides agree with TRBD2. The CDR3 is made up of 18 amino acids. With V trimmed by 3 bases and J by 1 base, 13 bases remained unmatched. CDR1 SGHNT and CDR2 YYREEE come from the germline V gene (reference sequence). The CDR3, as DNA: TGTGCCAGCAGCTCCAGATTACAAGCGGGAGGCCTCCAAGAGACCCAGTACTTC. Protein product: CASSSRLQAGGLQETQYF.

DNA for the CDR3: TGTGCCAGCAGCTTTCAGGATTCACCCCTCCACTTT. This gives the protein CASSFQDSPLHF. The J gene is TRBJ1-6, the V gene TRBV7-2; no clear D. The CDR3 sequence is 12 residues long. The germline CDR1 and CDR2 sequences are SGHTA and FQGNSA. V dropped 3 bases and J dropped 8 bases, with 5 bases sitting between them.

This clone was seen only a few times. The chain combines TRBV27 with TRBJ1-5; TRBD1 matches at 11 bases. From germline, CDR1 is MNHEY and CDR2 SMNVEV (reference sequence). After removal of 6 bases from V and 5 bases from J, the junction contained 6 bases not matched to a gene. This CDR3 comprises 15 residues. The CDR3: CASRPGTGGHQPQHF. CDR3 nucleotides: TGTGCCAGCAGGCCAGGGACAGGGGGGCATCAGCCCCAGCATTTT.

The chain links TRBV14 to TRBJ2-7; 7 bases fit TRBD1. The CDR3 runs to 15 residues. Losses at the gene ends were 4 bases for V and 4 bases for J; bases not matched to a gene: 10. CDR1 and CDR2 (germline): SGHDN, FVKESK. The CDR3 here is CASSRARGLEYEQYF. The CDR3 coding sequence is TGTGCCAGCAGCCGGGCGAGGGGGCTGGAATACGAGCAGTACTTC.